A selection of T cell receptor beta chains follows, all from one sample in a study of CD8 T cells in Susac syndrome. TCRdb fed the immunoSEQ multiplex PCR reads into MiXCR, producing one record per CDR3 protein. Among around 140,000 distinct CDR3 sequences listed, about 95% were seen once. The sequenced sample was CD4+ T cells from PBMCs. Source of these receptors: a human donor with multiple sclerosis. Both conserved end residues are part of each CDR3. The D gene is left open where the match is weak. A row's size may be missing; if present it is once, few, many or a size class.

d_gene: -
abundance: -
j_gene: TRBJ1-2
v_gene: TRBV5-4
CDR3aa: CASSTLRGSGYTF
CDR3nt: TGTGCCAGCAGCACCCTAAGGGGGAGTGGCTACACCTTC

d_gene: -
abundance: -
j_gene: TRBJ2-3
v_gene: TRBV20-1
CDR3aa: CSAGGSGLSTDTQYF
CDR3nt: TGCAGTGCTGGGGGGAGCGGGCTATCCACAGATACGCAGTATTTT

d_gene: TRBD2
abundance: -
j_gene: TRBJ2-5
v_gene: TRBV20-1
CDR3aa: CSASGLAGEETQYF
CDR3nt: TGCAGTGCTAGTGGGCTAGCGGGAGAGGAGACCCAGTACTTC

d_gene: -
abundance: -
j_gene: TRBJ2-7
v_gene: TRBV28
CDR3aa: CASSPGSMGRGEQYF
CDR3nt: TGTGCCAGCAGCCCTGGATCCATGGGGCGAGGCGAGCAGTACTTC

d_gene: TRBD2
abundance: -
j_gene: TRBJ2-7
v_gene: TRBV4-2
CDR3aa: CASSPSGRAFGEQYF
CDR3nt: TGTGCCAGCAGTCCTAGCGGGAGGGCCTTTGGAGAGCAGTACTTC

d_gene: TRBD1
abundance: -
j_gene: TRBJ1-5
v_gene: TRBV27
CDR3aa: CASRQGVNQPQHF
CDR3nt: TGTGCCAGCAGACAGGGGGTCAATCAGCCCCAGCATTTT

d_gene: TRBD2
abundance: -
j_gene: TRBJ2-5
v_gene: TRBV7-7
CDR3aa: CASSLAGTSGETQYF
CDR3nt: TGTGCCAGCAGCTTAGCGGGGACTAGCGGGGAGACCCAGTACTTC

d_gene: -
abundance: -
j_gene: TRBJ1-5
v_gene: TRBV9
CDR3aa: CASSDPRSDSNQPQHF
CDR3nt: TGTGCCAGCAGTGACCCAAGATCTGATAGCAATCAGCCCCAGCATTTT

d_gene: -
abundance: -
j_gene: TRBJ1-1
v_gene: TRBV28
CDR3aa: CASRYRTVNTEAFF
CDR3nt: TGTGCCAGCAGATATCGCACAGTGAACACTGAAGCTTTCTTT

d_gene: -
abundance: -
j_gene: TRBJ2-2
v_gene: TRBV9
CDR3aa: CASSVTGTGELFF
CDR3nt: TGTGCCAGCAGCGTTACGGGCACCGGGGAGCTGTTTTTT

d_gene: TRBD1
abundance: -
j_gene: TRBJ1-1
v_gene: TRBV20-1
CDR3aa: CSAFTGEVVNTEAFF
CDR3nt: TGCAGTGCTTTTACAGGGGAAGTAGTGAACACTGAAGCTTTCTTT

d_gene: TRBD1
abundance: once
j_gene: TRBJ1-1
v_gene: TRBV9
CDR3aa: CASSAPTGDGTEAFF
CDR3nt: TGTGCCAGCAGCGCCCCGACAGGGGATGGCACTGAAGCTTTCTTT

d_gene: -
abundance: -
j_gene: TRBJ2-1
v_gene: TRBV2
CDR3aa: CASSGDNNEQFF
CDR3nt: TGTGCCAGCAGTGGGGACAACAATGAGCAGTTCTTC

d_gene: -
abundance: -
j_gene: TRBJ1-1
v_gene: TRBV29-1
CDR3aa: CSAELGLNTEAFF
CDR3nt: TGCAGCGCCGAACTAGGCCTGAACACTGAAGCTTTCTTT

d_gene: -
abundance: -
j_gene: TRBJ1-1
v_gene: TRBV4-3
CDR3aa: CASSQEAGGVLPTEAFF
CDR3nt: TGCGCCAGCAGCCAAGAGGCCGGGGGCGTGCTTCCCACTGAAGCTTTCTTT

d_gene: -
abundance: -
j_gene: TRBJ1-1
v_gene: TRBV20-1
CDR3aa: CSARVAGTNTEAFF
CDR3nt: TGCAGTGCTAGAGTTGCAGGAACGAACACTGAAGCTTTCTTT

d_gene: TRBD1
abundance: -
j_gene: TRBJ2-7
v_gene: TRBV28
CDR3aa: CASTRVRQGYEQYF
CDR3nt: TGTGCCAGCACCCGGGTCCGACAGGGCTACGAGCAGTACTTC

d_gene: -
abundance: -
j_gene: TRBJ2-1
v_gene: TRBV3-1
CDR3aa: CASSQDVGGSNNEQFF
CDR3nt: TGTGCCAGCAGCCAAGATGTGGGGGGCTCAAACAATGAGCAGTTCTTC

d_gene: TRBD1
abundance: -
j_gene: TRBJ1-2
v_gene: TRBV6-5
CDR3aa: CASRTGGKVDTF
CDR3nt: TGTGCCAGCCGAACAGGGGGCAAGGTGGACACCTTC

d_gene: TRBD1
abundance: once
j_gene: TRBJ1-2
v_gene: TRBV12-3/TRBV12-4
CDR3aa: CASSLASGGLYGYTF
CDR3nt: TGTGCCAGCAGTTTAGCCTCAGGGGGATTATATGGCTACACCTTC

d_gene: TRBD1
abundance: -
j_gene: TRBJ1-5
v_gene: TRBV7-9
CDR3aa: CASSPGGTASNQPQHF
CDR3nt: TGTGCCAGCAGCCCAGGGGGGACGGCGAGCAATCAGCCCCAGCATTTT

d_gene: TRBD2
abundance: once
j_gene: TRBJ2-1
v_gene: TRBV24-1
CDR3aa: CATSDPGLGNEQFF
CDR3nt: TGTGCCACCAGTGATCCGGGACTAGGCAATGAGCAGTTCTTC

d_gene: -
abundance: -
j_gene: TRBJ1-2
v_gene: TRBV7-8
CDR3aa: CASSFFGEGRPYTF
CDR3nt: TGTGCCAGCAGCTTCTTCGGCGAAGGGAGGCCCTACACCTTC

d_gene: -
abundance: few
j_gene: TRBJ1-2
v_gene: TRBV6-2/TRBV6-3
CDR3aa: CASSSSTDYGYTF
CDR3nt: TGTGCCAGCAGTTCGTCGACAGATTATGGCTACACCTTC

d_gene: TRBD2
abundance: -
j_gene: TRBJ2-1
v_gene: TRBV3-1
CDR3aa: CASSQYSLAERSSYNEQFF
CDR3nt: TGTGCCAGCAGCCAATATTCACTAGCGGAAAGGAGCTCCTACAATGAGCAGTTCTTC

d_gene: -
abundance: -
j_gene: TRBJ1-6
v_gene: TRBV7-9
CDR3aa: CATLAGGVNSPLHF
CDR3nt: TGTGCCACCCTGGCCGGAGGGGTGAATTCACCCCTCCACTTT

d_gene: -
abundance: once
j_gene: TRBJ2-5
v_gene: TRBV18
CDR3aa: CASSPRDSETQYF
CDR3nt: TGTGCCAGCTCACCACGGGATTCGGAGACCCAGTACTTC

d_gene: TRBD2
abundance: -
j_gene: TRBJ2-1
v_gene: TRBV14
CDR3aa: CASSQALAGALEQFF
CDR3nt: TGTGCCAGCAGCCAAGCTCTAGCGGGAGCGCTTGAGCAGTTCTTC

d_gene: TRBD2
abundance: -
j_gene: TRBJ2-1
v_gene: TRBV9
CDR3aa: CASSVRGRVYDEQFF
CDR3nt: TGTGCCAGCAGCGTCCGGGGGAGGGTCTACGATGAGCAGTTCTTC

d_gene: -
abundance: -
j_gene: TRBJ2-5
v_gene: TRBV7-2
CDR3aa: CASSLVRSVRETQYF
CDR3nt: TGTGCCAGCAGCTTAGTCCGATCTGTCAGAGAGACCCAGTACTTC

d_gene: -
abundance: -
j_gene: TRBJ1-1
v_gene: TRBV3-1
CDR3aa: CASSPTTNTEAFF
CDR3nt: TGTGCCAGCAGCCCGACCACGAACACTGAAGCTTTCTTT

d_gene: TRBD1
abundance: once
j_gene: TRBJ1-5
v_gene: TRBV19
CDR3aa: CASSPRSPGGSRNQPQHF
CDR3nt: TGTGCCAGTAGTCCTCGGAGTCCAGGGGGCAGTCGCAATCAGCCCCAGCATTTT

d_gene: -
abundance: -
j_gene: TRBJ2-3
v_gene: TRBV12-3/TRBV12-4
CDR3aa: CASTFQRRTDTQYF
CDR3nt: TGTGCCAGCACCTTTCAGAGGCGTACAGATACGCAGTATTTT

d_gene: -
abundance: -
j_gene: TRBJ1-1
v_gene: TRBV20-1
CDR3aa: CSARDPTDRYNTEAFF
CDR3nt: TGCAGTGCTAGAGATCCAACCGACAGGTATAACACTGAAGCTTTCTTT

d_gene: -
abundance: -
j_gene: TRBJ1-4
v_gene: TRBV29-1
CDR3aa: CSVGNRGFGKLFF
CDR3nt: TGCAGCGTTGGTAATAGGGGTTTTGGAAAACTGTTTTTT

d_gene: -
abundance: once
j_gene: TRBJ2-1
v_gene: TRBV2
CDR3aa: CASSILVGNEQFF
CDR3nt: TGTGCCAGCAGCATCCTCGTGGGCAATGAGCAGTTCTTC

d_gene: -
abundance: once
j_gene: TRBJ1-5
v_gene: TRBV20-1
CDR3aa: CSARDFGAVFNQPQHF
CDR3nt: TGCAGTGCTAGAGACTTTGGGGCCGTTTTCAATCAGCCCCAGCATTTT

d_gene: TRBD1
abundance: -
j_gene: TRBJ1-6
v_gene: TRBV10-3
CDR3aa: CAIRDSKDSPLHF
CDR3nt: TGTGCCATCCGGGACAGTAAGGATTCACCCCTCCACTTT

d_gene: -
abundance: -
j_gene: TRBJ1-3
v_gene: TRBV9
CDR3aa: CASSVDRAQENTIYF
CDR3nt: TGTGCCAGCAGCGTAGACAGGGCACAGGAAAACACCATATATTTT

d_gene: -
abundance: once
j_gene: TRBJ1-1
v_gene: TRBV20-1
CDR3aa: CSARRPTMNTEAFF
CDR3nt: TGCAGTGCTAGGCGGCCTACAATGAACACTGAAGCTTTCTTT

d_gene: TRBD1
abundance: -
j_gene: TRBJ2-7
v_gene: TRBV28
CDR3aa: CASRLRRQGTYEQYF
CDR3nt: TGTGCCAGCAGGCTACGCCGACAGGGAACCTACGAGCAGTACTTC

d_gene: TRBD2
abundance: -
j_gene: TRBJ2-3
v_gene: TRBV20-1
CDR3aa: CSAFPAGANQGDTQYF
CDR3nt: TGCAGTGCCTTCCCAGCGGGGGCAAATCAGGGCGATACGCAGTATTTT